A selection of T cell receptor beta chains follows, all from one sample in a study of identical twins. TCRdb called the 5' RACE reads again in MiXCR, with one record for every CDR3 protein. The repertoire holds 700,000 or so distinct CDR3 sequences, with 8.5% to 9.5% as singletons. This same sample was also part of a study on yellow fever vaccine responses in identical twins.

Sample: PBMCs. The receptors derive from a woman in her late teens or twenties in good health. Each CDR3 is given with its conserved first and last residue. D genes are given only for firm matches. Clone size is not always given. Where it is, it says once, few, many or a class for expanded clones.

-	13	TRBV29-1	TRBD2	TRBJ2-7	TGCAGCGTTGAACGGGAGGGCCGCTACGAGCAGTACTTC	CSVEREGRYEQYF
many	16	TRBV7-9	-	TRBJ2-3	TGTGCCAGCAGCCCAGAGGGGCCGTTATTCATTAATACGCAGTATTTT	CASSPEGPLFINTQYF
many	13	TRBV10-3	-	TRBJ2-5	TGTGCCATCAGTGAGAGACCGTCAGAGACCCAGTACTTC	CAISERPSETQYF
-	15	TRBV24-1	TRBD2	TRBJ2-1	TGTGCCACCAGTGATCTAGCGGGGGGTATCAATGAGCAGTTCTTC	CATSDLAGGINEQFF
few	13	TRBV29-1	TRBD1	TRBJ1-1	TGCAGCGTGTCAGGGGGGCCCGGAACTGAAGCTTTCTTT	CSVSGGPGTEAFF
-	18	TRBV11-2	TRBD2	TRBJ2-2	TGTGCCAGCAGCTTGGGACACCTCACTAGCGGGGGGATCGGGGAGCTGTTTTTT	CASSLGHLTSGGIGELFF
-	18	TRBV7-2	-	TRBJ2-6	TGTGCCAGCAGCTTACGTTGGGCTTCTGGGTTAGGGGCCAACGTCCTGACTTTC	CASSLRWASGLGANVLTF
few	15	TRBV20-1	TRBD2	TRBJ2-7	TGCAGTGCTAGCGGCCGGACTAGCGGGAGCTACGAGCAGTACTTC	CSASGRTSGSYEQYF
few	15	TRBV6-1	TRBD2	TRBJ2-1	TGTGCCAGCAGCCCTAAGACTAGCGGGTGGAATGAGCAGTTCTTC	CASSPKTSGWNEQFF
-	18	TRBV20-1	TRBD1	TRBJ2-2	TGCAGTGCTAGATCCATTGGGGCAGGACAGGGGGCTGGCGGGGAGCTGTTTTTT	CSARSIGAGQGAGGELFF
many	13	TRBV3-1	-	TRBJ2-1	TGTGCCAGCTCTGTGGACAGATACAATGAGCAGTTCTTC	CASSVDRYNEQFF
few	16	TRBV20-1	TRBD2	TRBJ2-1	TGCAGTGCTAGAGATAGCTCTAGCGGGAACTACAATGAGCAGTTCTTC	CSARDSSSGNYNEQFF
many	17	TRBV11-2	-	TRBJ1-4	TGTGCCAGCAGCTTATATCGGGGAGCGAGGGCTAATGAAAAACTGTTTTTT	CASSLYRGARANEKLFF
many	16	TRBV5-1	TRBD1	TRBJ2-3	TGCGCCAGCAGCTTAACAGGGGCTTCCCCCACAGATACGCAGTATTTT	CASSLTGASPTDTQYF
few	13	TRBV28	-	TRBJ1-6	TGTGCCAGCAGTTTAATGCAGGGGCTCCCCCTCCACTTT	CASSLMQGLPLHF
once	14	TRBV29-1	TRBD1	TRBJ2-2	TGCAGCGTTCTTGGGACAGGGGGCTTCGGGGAGCTGTTTTTT	CSVLGTGGFGELFF
-	15	TRBV5-1	TRBD2	TRBJ2-2	TGCGCCAGCAGCACAGGACTAGGGAGCACCGGGGAGCTGTTTTTT	CASSTGLGSTGELFF
many	16	TRBV6-5	TRBD1	TRBJ2-7	TGTGCCAGCAGTTACCCCGGACAGGGGGGCGTCTACGAGCAGTACTTC	CASSYPGQGGVYEQYF
few	13	TRBV2	-	TRBJ1-2	TGTGCCAGCAGTGAAGCGCGGGGGGGCGGCTACACCTTC	CASSEARGGGYTF
many	17	TRBV15	-	TRBJ2-5	TGTGCCACCAGCAGAGAAGGGGTCCTAGGGTCCCAAGAGACCCAGTACTTC	CATSREGVLGSQETQYF
few	14	TRBV12-3/TRBV12-4	-	TRBJ2-5	TGTGCCAGCAGTCTAAGGACAGCCCGGGAGACCCAGTACTTC	CASSLRTARETQYF
few	15	TRBV7-6	TRBD2	TRBJ2-1	TGTGCCAGCAGCCCCGATAGCGGGTCTGTCAATGAGCAGTTCTTC	CASSPDSGSVNEQFF
-	16	TRBV4-1	-	TRBJ2-7	TGCGCCAGCAGCCCTTACACCGGGACCGACCCCTACGAGCAGTACTTC	CASSPYTGTDPYEQYF
few	15	TRBV7-9	-	TRBJ1-4	TGTGCCAGCAGCTTAGGTATCGGACTTAATGAAAAACTGTTTTTT	CASSLGIGLNEKLFF
many	14	TRBV6-4	-	TRBJ2-1	TGTGCCAGCAGTCTCACAGGGACGAGCAATGAGCAGTTCTTC	CASSLTGTSNEQFF
few	14	TRBV20-1	-	TRBJ2-1	TGCAGTGCTAGAGGAAGCAGGGAGCACAATGAGCAGTTCTTC	CSARGSREHNEQFF
few	15	TRBV12-3/TRBV12-4	-	TRBJ2-3	TGTGCCAGCAGTTTAGGGGACCAGGGGCCAGATACGCAGTATTTT	CASSLGDQGPDTQYF
-	17	TRBV5-1	TRBD1	TRBJ2-3	TGCGCCAGCAGCTTGGTGGGACAGGGGACTAGCACAGATACGCAGTATTTT	CASSLVGQGTSTDTQYF
many	11	TRBV2	-	TRBJ2-1	TGTGCCGCGATCTCCTACAATGAGCAGTTCTTC	CAAISYNEQFF
-	13	TRBV7-2	TRBD2	TRBJ2-1	TGTGCCAGCAGCCTGAATAGCGGGATAGGGCAGTTCTTC	CASSLNSGIGQFF
many	11	TRBV12-3/TRBV12-4	TRBD1	TRBJ1-1	TGTGCCAGCAGTTGGACAGGGTTGGCTTTCTTT	CASSWTGLAFF
few	13	TRBV7-2	-	TRBJ1-1	TGTGCCAGCAGCTTAATAGGGGTGACTGAAGCTTTCTTT	CASSLIGVTEAFF
few	12	TRBV6-6	-	TRBJ1-6	TGTGCCAGCAGTCCCCAGGCCTCACCCCTCCACTTT	CASSPQASPLHF
many	14	TRBV24-1	TRBD1	TRBJ1-5	TGTGCCACCAGTGGACAGGGGGTAAATCAGCCCCAGCATTTT	CATSGQGVNQPQHF
-	14	TRBV20-1	-	TRBJ2-7	TGCAGTGCTAGAGACATACAGGGTAAGGGCGAGCAGTACTTC	CSARDIQGKGEQYF
many	15	TRBV20-1	-	TRBJ2-1	TGCAGTGCTACCCGCCGGGACCAGAGAACCAATGAGCAGTTCTTC	CSATRRDQRTNEQFF
few	16	TRBV7-2	-	TRBJ2-5	TGTGCCAGCAGCTCCTCCTTGATGTCCCCTCAGGGGACCCAGTACTTC	CASSSSLMSPQGTQYF
-	14	TRBV30	-	TRBJ2-3	TGTGCCCAAGGGGGGGGCGCGGGCACAGATACGCAGTATTTT	CAQGGGAGTDTQYF
few	17	TRBV27	-	TRBJ2-1	TGTGCCAGCAGTCCCCCTGGTCGGGTAAGCAAGGGTTTTGAGCAGTTCTTC	CASSPPGRVSKGFEQFF
few	15	TRBV27	TRBD1	TRBJ2-7	TGTGCCAGCAGTCCCCGGACAGGGAAGGGTTACGAGCAGTACTTC	CASSPRTGKGYEQYF
-	13	TRBV28	-	TRBJ2-2	TGTGCCAGCAGCAGAACAGGCCTCGGGGAGCTGTTTTTT	CASSRTGLGELFF
-	12	TRBV29-1	-	TRBJ2-7	TGCAGCGTTGAAGATCTAGTGGGCGAGCAGTACTTC	CSVEDLVGEQYF
few	12	TRBV29-1	TRBD1	TRBJ2-1	TGCAGGGGACAGGGAGTATACAATGAGCAGTTCTTC	CRGQGVYNEQFF
-	20	TRBV20-1	TRBD2	TRBJ2-1	TGCAGTGCTAGTGATTTGCGACTAGCGGTCATAGCGGTAGCAGAAAATGAGCAGTTCTTC	CSASDLRLAVIAVAENEQFF
few	14	TRBV7-2	TRBD1	TRBJ1-5	TGTGCCAGCAGTTCGACAGGGATCAATCAGCCCCAGCATTTT	CASSSTGINQPQHF
few	13	TRBV12-3/TRBV12-4	-	TRBJ2-2	TGTGCCAGCAGTTTCTCAGCGTCCGGGGAGCTGTTTTTT	CASSFSASGELFF
many	13	TRBV2	-	TRBJ2-1	TGTGCCAGCAAGCCAGGGACTTACAATGAGCAGTTCTTC	CASKPGTYNEQFF
-	13	TRBV3-1	-	TRBJ2-7	TGTGCCAGCAGCCAAGATCCCCGGGCCGAGCAGTACTTC	CASSQDPRAEQYF
few	13	TRBV6-1	-	TRBJ2-3	TGTGCCAGCAGTCCCGACACCACAGATACGCAGTATTTT	CASSPDTTDTQYF
-	13	TRBV6-5	-	TRBJ1-1	TGTGCCAGCAGTTACACGGGCCTATCTGAAGCTTTCTTT	CASSYTGLSEAFF
few	14	TRBV20-1	-	TRBJ2-1	TGCAGTGCTAGAGCTATAGGGAGGGGGAATGAGCAGTTCTTC	CSARAIGRGNEQFF
many	18	TRBV7-9	-	TRBJ1-1	TGTGCCAGCAGCGCCACCGTTGGCAGGAGCACCGCAGATACTGAAGCTTTCTTT	CASSATVGRSTADTEAFF
many	15	TRBV5-1	TRBD2	TRBJ2-3	TGCGCCAGCAGCTTGGAAGCGGGAGAGGCTGATACGCAGTATTTT	CASSLEAGEADTQYF
many	15	TRBV18	TRBD1	TRBJ2-1	TGTGCCAGCTCACCAAGACAGGGTTCTTACAATGAGCAGTTCTTC	CASSPRQGSYNEQFF
few	18	TRBV20-1	TRBD2	TRBJ2-3	TGCAGTGCTAGAGACGGTCTACGGACTAGCGGGAGAACAGATACGCAGTATTTT	CSARDGLRTSGRTDTQYF
-	15	TRBV12-3/TRBV12-4	-	TRBJ1-1	TGTGCCAGCAGTCCCCGACTGCTTAAGAACACTGAAGCTTTCTTT	CASSPRLLKNTEAFF
-	15	TRBV28	TRBD2	TRBJ2-5	TGTGCCAGCAGCACAGGACTAGCGGGGACAGAGACCCAGTACTTC	CASSTGLAGTETQYF
-	14	TRBV10-3	TRBD2	TRBJ2-3	TGTGCCATCAGTGTCAGCGGGGCGGACCCTATGCAGTATTTT	CAISVSGADPMQYF
few	13	TRBV27	-	TRBJ1-5	TGTGCCAGCAGTTTCGGACTTAATCAGCCCCAGCATTTT	CASSFGLNQPQHF